Sequencing of this TCR beta chain was carried out in a study of blood T cell repertoires in COVID-19. Background on the study: Donors in the United States, Italy and Spain gave samples during acute or convalescent COVID-19. From T cells, B-cell-depleted T cells, or PBMCs came the material, which was cDNA or gDNA.

This clone was picked up one time. Germline V gene sequence: CDR1 SQVTM, CDR2 ANQGSEA. The CDR3 runs to 13 residues. V shed 8 bases and J 0 bases; nucleotides not matched to a gene: 3. Authors' data handling: Counts of nucleated cells, estimated from reference gene primer amplification, were obtained. Measured with immunoSEQ multiplex PCR; TCRdb has only the in-frame clones, and not every one. The V and J calls and clone size are taken from that table; D and trimming were inferred from the DNA. Among hundreds of thousands of clones listed, around nine tenths were seen once. This sequence originates from a woman in her fifties or sixties with acute or convalescent COVID-19. The sequenced sample consisted of peripheral blood. The chain employs TRBV29-1 and TRBJ2-1; 8 nucleotides match TRBD1. This CDR3 reads CSYTGGSYNEQFF. The CDR3 nucleotides are TGCAGCTATACAGGGGGCTCCTACAATGAGCAGTTCTTC.